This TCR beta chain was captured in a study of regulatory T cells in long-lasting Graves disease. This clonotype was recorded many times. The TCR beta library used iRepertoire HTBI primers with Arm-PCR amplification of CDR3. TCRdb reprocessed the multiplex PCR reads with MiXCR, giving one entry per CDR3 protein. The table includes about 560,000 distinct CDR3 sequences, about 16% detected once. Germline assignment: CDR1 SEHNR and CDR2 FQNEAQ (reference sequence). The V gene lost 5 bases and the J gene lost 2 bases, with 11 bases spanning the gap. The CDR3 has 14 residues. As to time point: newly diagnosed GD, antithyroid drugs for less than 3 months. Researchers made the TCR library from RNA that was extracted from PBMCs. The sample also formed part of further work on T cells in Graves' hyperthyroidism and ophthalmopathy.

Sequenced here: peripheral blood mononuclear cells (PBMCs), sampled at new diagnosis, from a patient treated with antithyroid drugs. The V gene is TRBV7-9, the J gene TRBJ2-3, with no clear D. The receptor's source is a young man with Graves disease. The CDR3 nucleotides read TGTGCCAGCAGCCCTAGGTTGGACACAGATACGCAGTATTTT. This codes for CASSPRLDTDTQYF.